The clone carrying this TCR beta chain was seen once. In the authors' methods: Estimation of nucleated cell counts was performed using reference gene primer amplification. The data were produced by immunoSEQ multiplex PCR, yet TCRdb's version contains in-frame clones alone and is incomplete. That table furnishes V, J and clone size, whereas the DNA furnished D and trimming. Of 120,000 or so clones listed, approximately 82% are singletons. The CDR3 is made up of 15 amino acids. The V end lost 2 bases, the J end lost 4 bases, and 14 bases lay between the germline ends. Germline V gene data show CDR1 as MDHEN and CDR2 as SYDVKM. The sample belongs to a study of blood T cell repertoires in COVID-19. Study at large: There were acute and convalescent COVID-19 samples, and they came from the United States, Italy and Spain. The analysed material was cDNA or gDNA that came from T cells, B-cell-depleted T cells, or PBMCs.

Sequenced material: peripheral blood. The sequence derives from a man older than 75 with active or convalescent COVID-19. V gene TRBV28 combines with J gene TRBJ2-5, with D possibly being TRBD1 (6 bases). Here the CDR3 reads CASSLRPGVGETQYF. CDR3 sequence (DNA): TGTGCCAGCAGTTTAAGGCCAGGGGTTGGAGAGACCCAGTACTTC.